Below, one T cell receptor (beta chain) is given with its context. Its antigen is unknown. Germline-derived CDR1 and CDR2 are SGHRS and YFSETQ. Trimming removed 5 bases from V and 1 base from J, with 12 bases in between. The CDR3 length is 15 residues. This sample was taken from a study of identical twins. Study-wide results and limits: Out-of-frame alpha sequences common to twins exhibited an excess of low generation probability.

cDNA molecules carried unique molecular identifiers, and template switching added a universal primer site. Using its own MiXCR run on the 5' RACE reads, TCRdb lists one record per CDR3 protein. Among hundreds of thousands of distinct CDR3 sequences listed, 7.1% were seen once. The same specimen was also included in a second study, on yellow fever vaccine responses in identical twins.

The chain employs TRBV5-1 and TRBJ2-2; D is uncertain. This clonotype was obtained from a woman under 30 in good health. The sequenced sample was PBMCs. CDR3 loop: CASRKDVMNTGELFF. CDR3 DNA: TGCGCCAGCAGGAAGGACGTAATGAACACCGGGGAGCTGTTTTTT.